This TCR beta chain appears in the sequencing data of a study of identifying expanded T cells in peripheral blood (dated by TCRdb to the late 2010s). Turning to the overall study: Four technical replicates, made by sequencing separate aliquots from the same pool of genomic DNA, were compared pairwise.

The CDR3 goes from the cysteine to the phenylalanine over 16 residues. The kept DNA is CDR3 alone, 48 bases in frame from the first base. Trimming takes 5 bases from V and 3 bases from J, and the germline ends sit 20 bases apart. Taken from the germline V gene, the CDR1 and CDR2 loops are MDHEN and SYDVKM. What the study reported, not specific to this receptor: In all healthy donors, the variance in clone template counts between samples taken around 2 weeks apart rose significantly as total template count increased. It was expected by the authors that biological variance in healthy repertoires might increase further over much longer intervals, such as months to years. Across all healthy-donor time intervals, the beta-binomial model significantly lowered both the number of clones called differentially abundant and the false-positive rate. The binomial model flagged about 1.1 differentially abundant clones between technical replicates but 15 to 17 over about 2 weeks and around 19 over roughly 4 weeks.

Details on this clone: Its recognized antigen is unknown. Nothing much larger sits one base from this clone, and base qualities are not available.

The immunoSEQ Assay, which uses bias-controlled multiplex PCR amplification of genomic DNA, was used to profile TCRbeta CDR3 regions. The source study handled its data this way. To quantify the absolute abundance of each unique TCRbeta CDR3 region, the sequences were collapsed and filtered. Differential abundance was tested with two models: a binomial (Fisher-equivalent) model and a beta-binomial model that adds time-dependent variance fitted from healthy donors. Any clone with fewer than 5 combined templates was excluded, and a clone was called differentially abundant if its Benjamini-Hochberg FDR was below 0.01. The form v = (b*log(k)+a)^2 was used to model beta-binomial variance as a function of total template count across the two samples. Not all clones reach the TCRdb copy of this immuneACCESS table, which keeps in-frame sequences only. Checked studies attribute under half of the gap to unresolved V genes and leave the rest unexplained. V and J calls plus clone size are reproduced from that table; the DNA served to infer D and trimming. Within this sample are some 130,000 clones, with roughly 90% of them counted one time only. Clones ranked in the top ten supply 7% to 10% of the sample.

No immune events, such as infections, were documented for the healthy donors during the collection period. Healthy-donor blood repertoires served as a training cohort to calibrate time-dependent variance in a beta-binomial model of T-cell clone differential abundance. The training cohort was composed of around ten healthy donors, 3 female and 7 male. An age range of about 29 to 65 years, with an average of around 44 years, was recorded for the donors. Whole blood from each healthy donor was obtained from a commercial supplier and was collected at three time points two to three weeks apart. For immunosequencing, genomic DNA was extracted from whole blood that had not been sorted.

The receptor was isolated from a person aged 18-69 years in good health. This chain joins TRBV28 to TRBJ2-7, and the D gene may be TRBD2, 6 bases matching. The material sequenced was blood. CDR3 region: CASSGSAGRGYYEQYF. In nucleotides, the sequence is TGTGCCAGCAGTGGATCTGCGGGACGAGGCTACTACGAGCAGTACTTC.